Here is one T cell receptor beta chain with its context. What it binds is not known. This record belongs to a study of OX40 agonist ivuxolimab in advanced cancers. General study results and limits: In CD8+ T cells, expanded clones were on average more numerous than in CD4+.

No patient had autoimmune disease or received systemic immunosuppression. Germline V CDR1 and CDR2: MNHEY, SVGAGI. This CDR3 spans 13 amino acids. Trimming stripped 6 bases from V and 6 bases from J, with 12 bases between. The assay was immunoSEQ multiplex PCR, and TCRdb's table has in-frame clones only and misses some. The table includes over 20,000 clones, around four fifths detected once. The receptor was derived from an adult with an advanced solid tumor such as melanoma, head and neck, liver or kidney cancer. The chain recombines TRBV6-5 with TRBJ2-1; either TRBD1 or TRBD2 may supply D (6 bases each). Sequenced material: CD4+ or CD8+ T cells sorted from blood, taken in a trial of the OX40 agonist ivuxolimab. CDR3 DNA: TGTGCCAGCAGAGTTGGGGGGCTCAATGAGCAGTTCTTC. This gives the protein CASRVGGLNEQFF.